The next 20 T cell receptor beta chains were all read from a single sample in a study of cytomegalovirus exposure and HLA in healthy donors. It was with 60 Vbeta and 13 Jbeta primers that the PCR ran. Sequencing was performed with immunoSEQ multiplex PCR; in TCRdb, only in-frame clones are kept and a portion is missing. The sample has about 210,000 clones, roughly 82% seen once. Sample: PBMCs. Receptors were obtained from a man in his forties or fifties in good health and CMV-seropositive.

This rearrangement joins TRBV7-3 to TRBJ1-1, with D unclear. Trimming shortened V by 5 bases and J by 7 bases, and 14 bases separated the two germline ends. Germline V gene data show CDR1 as SGHTA and CDR2 as FQGTGA. The CDR3 is 13 amino acids. CDR3 nucleotides: TGTGCCAGCAGCCCCATACTATCGGGTGAAGCTTTCTTT. Translated: CASSPILSGEAFF. The full variable domain, rest sourced from reference TRBV7-3 and TRBJ1-1, is GAGVSQTPSNKVTEKGKYVELRCDPISGHTALYWYRQSLGQGPEFLIYFQGTGAADDSGLPNDRFFAVRPEGSVSTLKIQRTERGDSAVYLCASSPILSGEAFFGQGTRLTVV.

The rearrangement links TRBV19 to TRBJ1-1; perhaps TRBD1 as D (6 bases). Looked up from germline, CDR1 is LNHDA and CDR2 is SQIVND (reference sequence). The V gene lost 7 bases and the J gene lost 4 bases, with 25 bases spanning the gap. The CDR3 has 17 amino acids. The CDR3 spells CASTRGRGSTRGTEAFF. The CDR3 DNA follows: TGTGCCAGTACCCGGGGCAGGGGTTCCACCCGAGGCACTGAAGCTTTCTTT.

The chain links TRBV7-9 to TRBJ2-3; no reliable D call. The length of the CDR3 is 15 residues. Trimming removed 1 base at V and 0 bases at J, with 8 bases between. Germline V gene data show CDR1 as SEHNR and CDR2 as FQNEAQ (reference sequence). CDR3 residues: CASSLDFGSTDTQYF. The CDR3 DNA reads as TGTGCCAGCAGCTTAGATTTCGGGAGCACAGATACGCAGTATTTT.

This clone showed up just a few times. The chain has TRBV12-5 and TRBJ2-2; tentatively, D is TRBD1 (6 bases). V was cut by 1 base and J by 3 bases, with 9 bases left in between. The germline gives CDR1 LGHNT, CDR2 FRNRAP. This CDR3 has 15 residues. CDR3 nucleotides: TGTGCTAGTGGTTTGGGGCAGGGGTACACCGGGGAGCTGTTTTTT. It is translated as CASGLGQGYTGELFF. Full variable domain (remainder filled in from reference TRBV12-5 and TRBJ2-2): DARVTQTPRHKVTEMGQEVTMRCQPILGHNTVFWYRQTMMQGLELLAYFRNRAPLDDSGMPKDRFSAEMPDATLATLKIQPSEPRDSAVYFCASGLGQGYTGELFFGEGSRLTVL.

J is TRBJ1-1 and V is TRBV7-9; D unclear. The CDR3 covers 17 residues. CDR1 SEHNR and CDR2 FQNEAQ come from the germline V gene (reference sequence). With 1 base removed from V and 1 base from J, the gap between germline ends came to 16 bases. The CDR3 here is CASSLGVAGTQNTEAFF. The DNA of the CDR3 is TGTGCCAGCAGCTTAGGGGTGGCAGGAACGCAGAACACTGAAGCTTTCTTT.

The chain is built from TRBV9 and TRBJ2-2; 7 bases fit TRBD2. CDR1 and CDR2 (germline): SGDLS, YYNGEE. The CDR3 length is 16 residues. V lost 0 bases and J lost 5; bases outside the gene matches: 7. The DNA for the CDR3 is TGTGCCAGCAGCGTAGACGGCGGGAGATATACCGGGGAGCTGTTTTTT. Translating it yields CASSVDGGRYTGELFF.

The V gene is TRBV13, the J gene TRBJ2-5, with 8 bases fitting TRBD2. The CDR3 sequence is 15 residues long. V was clipped by 2 bases and J by 0 bases; unmatched bases: 2. CDR1 and CDR2 (germline): PRHDT, FYEKMQ (reference sequence). CDR3 sequence: CASSLPGGYQETQYF. CDR3 bases: TGTGCCAGCAGCTTACCGGGAGGGTACCAAGAGACCCAGTACTTC.

This chain uses TRBV7-9 with TRBJ1-1; possible D gene TRBD1, 6 bases. This CDR3 is 13 amino acids long. Trimming removed 1 base at V and 11 bases at J, with 14 bases between. CDR1 SEHNR and CDR2 FQNEAQ come from the germline V gene (reference sequence). CDR3 DNA: TGTGCCAGCAGCTTAGTACAGGGCATGGGGGCTTTCTTT. Its translation is CASSLVQGMGAFF.

V usage is TRBV9 and J usage is TRBJ2-5; D is perhaps TRBD1 (5 bases). This CDR3 is built from 15 residues. Looked up from germline, CDR1 is SGDLS and CDR2 is YYNGEE. Trimming took 0 bases from V and 5 from J, leaving 14 bases between them. CDR3 residues: CASSVETVAGETQYF. DNA for the CDR3: TGTGCCAGCAGCGTAGAAACCGTGGCAGGGGAGACCCAGTACTTC.

V gene TRBV4-1 combines with J gene TRBJ2-7; D uncertain. Germline V gene data show CDR1 as MGHRA and CDR2 as YSYEKL. This CDR3 spans 15 amino acids. V was trimmed by 0 bases and J by 0 bases, leaving 9 bases between them. The CDR3 DNA reads TGCGCCAGCAGCCAAGAAAAGCGCCTCTCCTACGAGCAGTACTTC. Translation: CASSQEKRLSYEQYF.

The chain carries TRBV7-8 and TRBJ2-5; D gene unclear. The CDR3 is made up of 14 amino acids. The germline CDR1 and CDR2 sequences are SGHVS and FQNEAQ. V lost 1 base, J lost 5 bases, and 11 bases lay in between. CDR3 residues: CASSLGNPGETQYF. The CDR3 nucleotides are TGTGCCAGCAGCTTAGGGAACCCCGGGGAGACCCAGTACTTC. Supplemented by reference TRBV7-8 and TRBJ2-5, the full variable domain reads GAGVSQSPRYKVAKRGQDVALRCDPISGHVSLFWYQQALGQGPEFLTYFQNEAQLDKSGLPSDRFFAERPEGSVSTLKIQRTQQEDSAVYLCASSLGNPGETQYFGPGTRLLVL.

V and J are TRBV19 and TRBJ2-5, with 7 nucleotides matching TRBD2. The CDR3 spans 16 residues. The V segment lost 3 bases and the J segment 5 bases; nucleotides outside the gene matches: 12. The germline CDR1 and CDR2 sequences are LNHDA and SQIVND (reference sequence). CDR3 in amino acids: CASSILGGRELETQYF. The DNA of the CDR3 is TGTGCCAGTAGTATCCTCGGCGGGAGAGAGTTGGAGACCCAGTACTTC.

In this sample, this clone turned up once. The genes are TRBV27 and TRBJ1-2; weak D call: TRBD1 (6 bases). Germline V lookup: CDR1 MNHEY, CDR2 SMNVEV (reference sequence). The V and J ends lost 5 bases and 2 bases respectively, with 9 bases between them. This CDR3 spans 13 amino acids. CDR3 in DNA: TGTGCCAGCAGTCCCACAGGGAACTATGGCTACACCTTC. It codes for CASSPTGNYGYTF.

Concerning this clone itself: Mismatch with germline at one junction end may stem from a read error. Other DNA variants within this sample encode the same CDR3. This chain joins TRBV30 and TRBJ1-6; maybe TRBD1 (5 bases). Per the germline V gene, CDR1 is GTSNPN and CDR2 is SVGIG (reference sequence). The CDR3 covers 15 residues. In DNA, the CDR3 is TGCGCCTGGAGTGTAAATTGGGGGGATAATTCACCCCTCCACTTT. It codes for CAWSVNWGDNSPLHF. Using reference TRBV30 and TRBJ1-6 for the parts outside the CDR3, the full variable domain is SQTIHQWPATLVQPVGSPLSLECTVEGTSNPNLYWYRQAAGRGLQLLFYSVGIGQISSEVPQNLSASRPQDRQFILSSKKLLLSDSGFYLCAWSVNWGDNSPLHFGNGTRLTVT.

This chain links TRBV5-1 with TRBJ1-2; 7 bases align to TRBD1. The CDR3 covers 13 residues. The V and J ends lost 3 bases and 3 bases, in that order; junction bases with no gene match: 2. The germline gives CDR1 SGHRS, CDR2 YFSETQ. The CDR3, as DNA: TGCGCCAGCAGCTCTGGACAGGACTATGGCTACACCTTC. Its translation is CASSSGQDYGYTF.

A single count supports this clone. J is TRBJ1-1 and V is TRBV18, with a possible D match to TRBD1 (6 bases). There are 15 residues in the CDR3. Trimming pared 6 bases from V and 0 bases from J, leaving 14 bases between. Germline V CDR1 and CDR2: KGHSH, LQKENI. The CDR3 nucleotides read TGTGCCAGCTCGACGACAGGTGCTTTGAACACTGAAGCTTTCTTT. This encodes CASSTTGALNTEAFF. Using reference TRBV18 and TRBJ1-1 for the parts outside the CDR3, the full variable domain is NAGVMQNPRHLVRRRGQEARLRCSPMKGHSHVYWYRQLPEEGLKFMVYLQKENIIDESGMPKERFSAEFPKEGPSILRIQQVVRGDSAAYFCASSTTGALNTEAFFGQGTRLTVV.

The V call is TRBV6-4, the J call TRBJ2-1; 10 nucleotides agree with TRBD2. The trim removed 6 bases at V and 2 bases at J, leaving 7 bases unmatched. The CDR3 is 16 amino acids. Germline loops: CDR1 MRHNA, CDR2 SNTAGT. The CDR3 spells CASSLLAGIAYNEQFF. CDR3 bases: TGTGCCAGCAGCCTACTAGCGGGAATAGCCTACAATGAGCAGTTCTTC.

This clone was recorded only once. The chain is built from TRBV6-1 and TRBJ2-1; D is unresolved. Trimming removed 9 bases at V and 7 bases at J, with 16 bases between. In germline, CDR1 is MNHNS, CDR2 SASEGT. The CDR3 runs 13 residues. The DNA for the CDR3 is TGTGCCAGTCCTCCGATAGCTGGGAATGAGCAGTTCTTC. Translating it yields CASPPIAGNEQFF.

This clone was picked up one time. The chain combines TRBV18 with TRBJ2-5; no definite D call. The CDR3 is 16 residues long. The germline V gene encodes CDR1 KGHSH and CDR2 LQKENI. The V and J ends lost 4 bases and 0 bases respectively, with 15 bases between them. CDR3 nucleotide sequence: TGTGCCAGCTCACGGCAACAACCTCTGTACCAAGAGACCCAGTACTTC. Translating it yields CASSRQQPLYQETQYF. Drawing the rest from reference TRBV18 and TRBJ2-5, the complete variable domain is NAGVMQNPRHLVRRRGQEARLRCSPMKGHSHVYWYRQLPEEGLKFMVYLQKENIIDESGMPKERFSAEFPKEGPSILRIQQVVRGDSAAYFCASSRQQPLYQETQYFGPGTRLLVL.

CDR3 sequence (DNA): TGTGCCAGCAACGCGACCCAGGGAATCTACGAGCAGTACTTC. Encoded protein: CASNATQGIYEQYF. This chain connects TRBV11-2 to TRBJ2-7; the D gene is possibly TRBD1 (5 bases). CDR3 length: 14 amino acids. CDR1 and CDR2 from the germline V gene are SGHAT and FQNNGV. V was cut by 7 bases and J by 3 bases, with 16 bases left in between.